The entry below describes one T cell receptor (beta chain). This same CDR3 is encoded by further DNA sequences in the sample. This record comes from a study of cytotoxic CD8 clonotypes in ibrutinib-treated CLL. Produced via immunoSEQ multiplex PCR; TCRdb's table is partial and in-frame only. Seen here are about 310,000 clones, 80% observed once, and the top ten hold 5.5% to 8%. V was pared by 1 base and J by 2 bases, with 4 bases of the junction left unmatched. This CDR3 has 16 amino acids. Germline loops: CDR1 KGHSH, CDR2 LQKENI. V gene TRBV18 combines with J gene TRBJ2-3, with TRBD2 matching 9 bases. The TCR comes from a human donor with chronic lymphocytic leukemia. The material was PBMCs, obtained before ibrutinib treatment. The CDR3 DNA reads TGTGCCAGCTCACCACGGCTAGCGGGGAACACAGATACGCAGTATTTT. This encodes CASSPRLAGNTDTQYF.